This entry features one T cell receptor beta chain sequence. Its target is not known. This sample stems from a study of identical twins. Findings and caveats of the study: Models underestimated TCR alpha sharing (out-of-frame) in monozygotic twins. Cross-sectional statistics underpinned the conclusions; the same donors were not followed.

Each cDNA held unique molecular identifiers, and template switching gave it a universal primer site. Each CDR3 protein gets one entry after TCRdb re-called the 5' RACE reads with MiXCR. Among around 290,000 distinct CDR3 sequences listed, over 8.5% were seen once. The CDR3 runs 17 residues. The germline CDR1 and CDR2 sequences are MNHEY and SVGAGI. V lost 6 bases to trimming and J lost 0 bases, with 21 bases between them. Separately, the same data were catalogued under a study of yellow fever vaccine responses in identical twins.

V is TRBV6-5 and J is TRBJ2-7; D may be TRBD1 (5 bases). Material for sequencing was CD8+ T cells sorted from blood. The clonotype comes from a woman between 18 and 29 years old in good health. The CDR3 spells CASRYSLQGHLSYEQYF. The CDR3 DNA reads as TGTGCCAGCAGGTATTCCCTGCAGGGCCACCTCTCCTACGAGCAGTACTTC.